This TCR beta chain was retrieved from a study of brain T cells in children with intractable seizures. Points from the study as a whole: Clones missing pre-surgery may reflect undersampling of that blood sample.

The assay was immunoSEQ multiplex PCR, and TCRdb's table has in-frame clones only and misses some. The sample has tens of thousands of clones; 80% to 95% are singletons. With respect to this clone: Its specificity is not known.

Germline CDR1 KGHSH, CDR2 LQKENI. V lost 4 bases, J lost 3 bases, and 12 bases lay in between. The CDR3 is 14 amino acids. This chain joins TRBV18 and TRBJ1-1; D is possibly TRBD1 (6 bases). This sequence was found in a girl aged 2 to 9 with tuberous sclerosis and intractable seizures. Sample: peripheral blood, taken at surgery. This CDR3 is CASSLNPGDTEAFF. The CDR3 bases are TGTGCCAGCTCACTTAATCCAGGGGACACTGAAGCTTTCTTT. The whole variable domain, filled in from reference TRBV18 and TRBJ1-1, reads NAGVMQNPRHLVRRRGQEARLRCSPMKGHSHVYWYRQLPEEGLKFMVYLQKENIIDESGMPKERFSAEFPKEGPSILRIQQVVRGDSAAYFCASSLNPGDTEAFFGQGTRLTVV.